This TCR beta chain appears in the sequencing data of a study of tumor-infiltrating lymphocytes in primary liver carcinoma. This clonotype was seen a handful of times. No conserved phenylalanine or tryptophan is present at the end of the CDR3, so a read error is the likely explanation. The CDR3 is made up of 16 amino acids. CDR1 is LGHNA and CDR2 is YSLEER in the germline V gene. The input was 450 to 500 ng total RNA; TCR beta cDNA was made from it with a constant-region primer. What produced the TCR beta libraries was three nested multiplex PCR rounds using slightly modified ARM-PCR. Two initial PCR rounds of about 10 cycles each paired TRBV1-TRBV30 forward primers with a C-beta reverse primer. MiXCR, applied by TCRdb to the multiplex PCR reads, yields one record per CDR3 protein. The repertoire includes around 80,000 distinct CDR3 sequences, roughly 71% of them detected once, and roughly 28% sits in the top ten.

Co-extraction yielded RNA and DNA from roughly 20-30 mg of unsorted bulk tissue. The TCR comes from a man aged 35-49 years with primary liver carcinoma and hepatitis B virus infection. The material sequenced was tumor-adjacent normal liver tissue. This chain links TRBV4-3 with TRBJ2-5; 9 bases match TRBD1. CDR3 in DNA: TGTGCCAGCAGCCAAGAAGCTTGGACAGGGGAGGAGACCCAGTACTCC. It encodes CASSQEAWTGEETQYS.